The rows below give T cell receptor beta chains drawn from one sample of a study of blood T cell repertoires in COVID-19. Repertoires were generated with immunoSEQ multiplex PCR, while TCRdb's copy carries only in-frame clones and drops some. This table has about 69,000 clones, about four fifths appearing once. Sequenced input: peripheral blood. The receptors stem from a human donor in a cohort sampled during active COVID-19. The CDR3 runs from the conserved cysteine through the conserved F or W. Fields, in order: clone size, V gene, D gene, J gene, CDR3 protein, CDR3 DNA. A D gene is named only where the DNA matches it firmly. A clone size is listed for some rows: how often the clone was seen (once, few, many), or a class if it is expanded.

abundance: .; v_gene: TRBV7-9; d_gene: TRBD1; j_gene: TRBJ1-4; CDR3aa: CASRTGTGGEKLFF; CDR3nt: TGTGCCAGCAGAACCGGGACAGGGGGAGAAAAACTGTTTTTT
abundance: .; v_gene: TRBV20-1; d_gene: TRBD1; j_gene: TRBJ2-7; CDR3aa: CSAGTVYEQYF; CDR3nt: TGCAGTGCGGGGACAGTCTACGAGCAGTACTTC
abundance: .; v_gene: TRBV11-2; d_gene: TRBD2; j_gene: TRBJ2-5; CDR3aa: CASSLPQGSGRSETQYF; CDR3nt: TGTGCCAGCAGCTTACCCCAGGGTAGCGGGAGATCGGAGACCCAGTACTTC
abundance: .; v_gene: TRBV5-1; d_gene: .; j_gene: TRBJ1-6; CDR3aa: CASSLEGLGNSPLHF; CDR3nt: TGCGCCAGCAGCTTGGAGGGACTCGGTAATTCACCCCTCCACTTT
abundance: .; v_gene: TRBV29-1; d_gene: .; j_gene: TRBJ1-2; CDR3aa: CSVDADNYGYTF; CDR3nt: TGCAGCGTTGATGCGGATAACTATGGCTACACCTTC
abundance: once; v_gene: TRBV11-2; d_gene: TRBD1; j_gene: TRBJ2-7; CDR3aa: CASSGDRLYEQYF; CDR3nt: TGTGCCAGCAGCGGGGACAGGCTTTACGAGCAGTACTTC
abundance: .; v_gene: TRBV7-6; d_gene: TRBD1; j_gene: TRBJ2-2; CDR3aa: CASSLAAGRGQGGELFF; CDR3nt: TGTGCCAGCAGCTTAGCAGCAGGGCGGGGACAGGGCGGGGAGCTGTTTTTT
abundance: few; v_gene: TRBV28; d_gene: TRBD1; j_gene: TRBJ1-6; CDR3aa: CASRDRYNSPLHF; CDR3nt: TGTGCCAGCCGGGACAGGTATAATTCACCCCTCCACTTT
abundance: .; v_gene: TRBV30; d_gene: .; j_gene: TRBJ2-3; CDR3aa: CAQKSGKDTQYF; CDR3nt: TGTGCCCAGAAGTCGGGAAAAGATACGCAGTATTTT
abundance: .; v_gene: TRBV10-3; d_gene: .; j_gene: TRBJ2-3; CDR3aa: CAVAGARTDTQYF; CDR3nt: TGTGCCGTCGCAGGGGCCCGCACAGATACGCAGTATTTT
abundance: .; v_gene: TRBV18; d_gene: TRBD2; j_gene: TRBJ2-1; CDR3aa: CASSPPSLAGGNEQFF; CDR3nt: TGTGCCAGCTCACCACCCTCACTAGCGGGGGGGAATGAGCAGTTCTTC
abundance: many; v_gene: TRBV5-5; d_gene: TRBD1; j_gene: TRBJ1-5; CDR3aa: CASSLAWAGGERSNQPQHF; CDR3nt: TGTGCCAGCAGCTTGGCTTGGGCAGGGGGCGAGAGGAGCAATCAGCCCCAGCATTTT
abundance: .; v_gene: TRBV7-9; d_gene: .; j_gene: TRBJ1-1; CDR3aa: CASSLDFLGAEAFF; CDR3nt: TGTGCCAGCAGCTTAGATTTCTTAGGGGCGGAAGCTTTCTTT
abundance: .; v_gene: TRBV28; d_gene: .; j_gene: TRBJ1-2; CDR3aa: CASSGGQENYGYTF; CDR3nt: TGTGCCAGCAGTGGGGGACAAGAGAACTATGGCTACACCTTC
abundance: .; v_gene: TRBV7-9; d_gene: .; j_gene: TRBJ2-3; CDR3aa: CASSLGEGGTAYF; CDR3nt: TGTGCCAGCAGCTTAGGTGAAGGCGGGACCGCCTATTTT